Below, 8 T cell receptor beta chains from the same sample are listed, as sequenced in a study of Graves' ophthalmopathy and Graves' hyperthyroidism. For repertoire sequencing, the TCR beta CDR3 regions were amplified from RNA transcripts. First-round RT-PCR used HTBI primers; second-round multiplex PCR followed. A single record per CDR3 protein comes from TCRdb applying MiXCR to the multiplex PCR reads. The table shows just over 400,000 distinct CDR3 sequences, with 20% to 25% occurring only once. Material for sequencing was peripheral blood. These TCRs come from a woman aged 18-30 years with stable Graves' hyperthyroidism.

In its sample, this clonotype was seen many times. J is TRBJ1-5 and V is TRBV20-1, with TRBD1 identical over 7 bases. The CDR3 has 16 amino acids. Germline V CDR1 and CDR2: DFQATT, SNEGSKA (reference sequence). J gave up 1 base and V 6 bases, and 12 bases lay outside the gene matches. The CDR3 reads CSAEHYDRDSNQPQHF. For the CDR3, the DNA is TGCAGTGCCGAACATTACGACAGGGACAGCAATCAGCCCCAGCATTTT.

This clonotype was observed a single time. This sequence joins TRBV6-2 or TRBV6-3 and TRBJ2-2; TRBD1 is a possible D gene (6 bases). This CDR3 has 14 residues. Germline CDR1 MNHEY, CDR2 SVGEGT. Trimming removed 2 bases at V and 3 bases at J, with 7 bases between. CDR3 region: CASSYHRDTGELFF. The CDR3 DNA is TGTGCCAGCAGTTACCACAGGGACACCGGGGAGCTGTTTTTT.

This chain links TRBV6-1 with TRBJ1-1, with 9 bases matching TRBD1. This CDR3 spans 15 amino acids. The V segment lost 3 bases and the J segment 3 bases; nucleotides outside the gene matches: 5. The germline gives CDR1 MNHNS, CDR2 SASEGT. This CDR3 reads CASSDRTGAYTEAFF. DNA of the CDR3: TGTGCCAGCAGTGATAGGACAGGGGCATACACTGAAGCTTTCTTT.

This clonotype was seen at least ten times. The CDR3 region has the DNA TGCGCCAGCAGCCTATCCACTAGCGGGTTAACCTACGAGCAGTACTTC. The encoded protein is CASSLSTSGLTYEQYF. V gene TRBV4-3 combines with J gene TRBJ2-7; TRBD2 matches at 9 bases. This CDR3 is 16 amino acids long. The V gene end was trimmed by 4 bases and the J gene end by 2 bases; junction bases not matched to a gene: 9. Germline V lookup: CDR1 LGHNA, CDR2 YSLEER.

The chain joins TRBV12-3 or TRBV12-4 to TRBJ1-1; no clear D gene. Trimming removed 0 bases at V and 4 bases at J, with 9 bases between. The CDR3 consists of 14 residues. The CDR3 coding sequence is TGTGCCAGCAGTTTAGCGCACGGGTTCACTGAAGCTTTCTTT. It specifies CASSLAHGFTEAFF.

This clonotype was seen a handful of times. The genes are TRBV30 and TRBJ1-1; possibly TRBD1 for D (5 bases). This CDR3 has 13 amino acids. The V end was cut by 3 bases, the J end by 0 bases, with 8 bases between. CDR1 is GTSNPN, CDR2 SVGIG, per germline (reference sequence). The CDR3 here is CAWREGMNTEAFF. In nucleotides, the CDR3 is TGTGCCTGGAGGGAGGGGATGAACACTGAAGCTTTCTTT.

In its sample, this clonotype was seen many times. The chain is built from TRBV19 and TRBJ2-7; 7 nucleotides match TRBD1. The V gene's germline CDR1 is LNHDA and CDR2 SQIVND (reference sequence). Losses at the gene ends were 6 bases for V and 6 bases for J; bases not matched to a gene: 5. The length of the CDR3 is 12 residues. CDR3 loop: CASRGQHGEQYF. For the CDR3, the DNA is TGTGCCAGTAGGGGACAGCACGGCGAGCAGTACTTC.

On this clonotype itself: A much bigger clone sits one base away, suggesting this may be a read error. The chain links TRBV28 to TRBJ2-5, with 10 bases identical to TRBD2. CDR3 size: 15 residues. The germline gives CDR1 MDHEN, CDR2 SYDVKM. Trimming took 3 bases from V and 7 from J; bases not matched to a gene: 8. The CDR3 bases are TGTGCCAGCAGTTTCGCGCTAGCGGGAGTGGCGACCCAGTACTTC. Its translation: CASSFALAGVATQYF.